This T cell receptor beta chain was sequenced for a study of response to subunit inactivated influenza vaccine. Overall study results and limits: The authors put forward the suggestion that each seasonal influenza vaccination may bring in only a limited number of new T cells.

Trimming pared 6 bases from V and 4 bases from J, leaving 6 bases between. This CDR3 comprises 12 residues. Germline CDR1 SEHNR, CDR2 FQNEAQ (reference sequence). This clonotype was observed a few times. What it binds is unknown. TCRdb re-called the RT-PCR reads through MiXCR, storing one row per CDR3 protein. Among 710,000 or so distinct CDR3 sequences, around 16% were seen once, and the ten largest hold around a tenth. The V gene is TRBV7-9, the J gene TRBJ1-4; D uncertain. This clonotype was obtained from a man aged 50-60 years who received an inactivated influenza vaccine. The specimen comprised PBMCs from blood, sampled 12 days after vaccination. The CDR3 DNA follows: TGTGCCAGCAGGCGAAGTAATGAAAAACTGTTTTTT. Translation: CASRRSNEKLFF.